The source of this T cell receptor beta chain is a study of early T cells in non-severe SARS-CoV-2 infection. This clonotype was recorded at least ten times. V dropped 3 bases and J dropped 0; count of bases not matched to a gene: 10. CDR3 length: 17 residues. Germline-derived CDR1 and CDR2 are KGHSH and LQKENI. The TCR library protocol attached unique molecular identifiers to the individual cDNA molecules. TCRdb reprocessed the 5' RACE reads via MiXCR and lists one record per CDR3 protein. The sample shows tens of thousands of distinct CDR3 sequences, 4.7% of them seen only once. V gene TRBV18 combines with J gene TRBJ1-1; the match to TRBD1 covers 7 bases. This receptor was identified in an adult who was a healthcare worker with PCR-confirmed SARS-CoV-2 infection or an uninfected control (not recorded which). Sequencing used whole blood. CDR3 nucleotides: TGTGCCAGCTCACCGACGACAGGGTTTGATATGAACACTGAAGCTTTCTTT. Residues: CASSPTTGFDMNTEAFF.